This T cell receptor (beta chain) was recovered during a study of memory CD4+ T cells and cytomegalovirus serostatus. The sort gate was single viable CD3+CD4+CD8-CD45RO+ cells for memory CD4+ T cells. Whole-study findings and limits: About 40% of the roughly 150 known CMV-associated TCRbeta sequences appeared in CD4+ memory. Median bootstrapped AUC for CMV status was just under 0.97 originally, approximately 0.9 US-trained.

The V gene lost 6 bases and the J gene lost 7 bases, with 12 bases spanning the gap. The CDR3 runs to 13 residues. Germline V gene sequence: CDR1 MDHEN, CDR2 SYDVKM. This clone was found once. What it recognizes is unknown. Authors' analysis steps: Out-of-frame sequences were removed, leaving some 2 million distinct TCRbeta sequences. Measured with immunoSEQ multiplex PCR; TCRdb has only the in-frame clones, and not every one. D and trimming were read from the DNA, whereas the V and J calls and clone size are those reported in that table. Of 50,000 to 75,000 clones in the sample, 82% were seen once. The gene calls are TRBV28 and TRBJ2-2; D gene uncertain. This clonotype originated in an adult in good health and CMV-seronegative. Source material: memory CD4+ T cells from blood. CDR3 region: CASRPEVFGELFF. In DNA form, the CDR3 reads TGTGCCAGCAGGCCCGAAGTATTCGGGGAGCTGTTTTTT.